This T cell receptor (beta chain) stems from a study of graft-versus-host responses after intestinal transplantation. Looking at the study overall: Recipients underwent multivisceral, liver-intestinal, or isolated intestinal transplants. Study results and caveats: Among circulating GvH clones, peak levels were associated with early post-transplant declines in HvG clones. Present in recipient marrow, GvH clones included some that appeared first in ileum or blood.

Repertoires were generated with immunoSEQ multiplex PCR, while TCRdb's copy carries only in-frame clones and drops some. The sample records roughly 81,000 clones, around 80% being singletons. A remark on this clone: Antigen: not known.

The clonotype was recovered from a human donor who received an intestinal transplant. Sample: unstimulated CD4+ T cells sorted from spleen or lymph node cells, taken before intestinal transplant.

The CDR3 reads CASSRDTRHNEQFF. In DNA, the CDR3 is TGTGCCAGCAGCCGGGACACCCGGCACAATGAGCAGTTCTTC. This rearrangement joins TRBV7-2 to TRBJ2-1; the D gene is possibly TRBD1 (6 bases). V lost 5 bases, J lost 5 bases, and 13 bases lay in between. Germline V gene lookup returns CDR1 SGHTA and CDR2 FQGNSA. The CDR3 totals 14 residues.